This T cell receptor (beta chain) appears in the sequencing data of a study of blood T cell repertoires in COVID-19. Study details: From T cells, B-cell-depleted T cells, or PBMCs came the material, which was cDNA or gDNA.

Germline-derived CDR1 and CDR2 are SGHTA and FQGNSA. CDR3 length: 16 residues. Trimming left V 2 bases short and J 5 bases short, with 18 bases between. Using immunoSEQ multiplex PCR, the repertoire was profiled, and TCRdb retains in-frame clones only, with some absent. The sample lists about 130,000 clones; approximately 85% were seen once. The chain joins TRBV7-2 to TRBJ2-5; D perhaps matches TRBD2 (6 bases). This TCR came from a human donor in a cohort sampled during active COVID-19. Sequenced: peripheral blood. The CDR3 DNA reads TGTGCCAGCAGCTTAACGCAGAACGGGGGAAGGGAGACCCAGTACTTC. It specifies CASSLTQNGGRETQYF. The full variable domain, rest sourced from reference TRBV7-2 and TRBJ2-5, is GAGVSQSPSNKVTEKGKDVELRCDPISGHTALYWYRQSLGQGLEFLIYFQGNSAPDKSGLPSDRFSAERTGGSVSTLTIQRTQQEDSAVYLCASSLTQNGGRETQYFGPGTRLLVL.